This TCR beta chain emerged from a study of cytomegalovirus exposure and HLA in healthy donors. General observations from the study: Some highly shared sequence variants likely arose as a pipeline artifact. TCR beta V- and J-gene trimming was later associated with a missense DCLRE1C variant.

Germline lookup yields CDR1 SEHNR and CDR2 FQNEAQ (reference sequence). The V end was cut by 5 bases, the J end by 0 bases, with 13 bases between. The CDR3 runs to 16 residues. The study ran its PCR with 60 Vbeta and 13 Jbeta primers. The assay was immunoSEQ multiplex PCR, and TCRdb's table has in-frame clones only and misses some. In the table there are around 20,000 clones, around 80% of which are singletons. On this clone itself: Its antigen is unknown.

The chain links TRBV7-9 to TRBJ1-4, with D unclear. Sequenced material: PBMCs. The source is a human donor in good health. Here the CDR3 reads CASSETLGATNEKLFF. The CDR3 DNA is TGTGCCAGCAGCGAGACACTAGGCGCAACTAATGAAAAACTGTTTTTT.